This entry features one T cell receptor beta chain sequence. The data originate from a study of blood T cell repertoires in COVID-19. Trimming took off 1 base at V and 3 bases at J, with 6 bases between the two ends. Germline CDR1 and CDR2: KGHSH and LQKENI. The CDR3 covers 13 residues. TCRdb's table, derived via immunoSEQ multiplex PCR, lists solely in-frame clones and lacks some. The table includes some 180,000 clones, around nine tenths detected once. The clonotype comes from a woman aged 80 or over with COVID-19, enrolled during active disease. The chain recombines TRBV18 with TRBJ2-5; maybe TRBD2 (5 bases). Sequences were obtained from peripheral blood. DNA of the CDR3: TGTGCCAGCTCACCACAGGGAGAAGAGACCCAGTACTTC. Translation: CASSPQGEETQYF.